These 2 T cell receptor beta chains were all obtained from the same sample, sequenced in a study of T cells after yellow fever vaccination. TCRdb re-called the 5' RACE reads with MiXCR, one entry per CDR3 protein. Altogether hundreds of thousands of distinct CDR3 sequences are present, 9% to 15% being singletons, with the ten largest covering around 14%. The source material was PBMCs, sampled on the day of the yellow fever booster vaccination. These receptor sequences come from a man aged 25 to 40 who received the YFV17D yellow fever vaccine.

The genes are TRBV6-1 and TRBJ2-2; D unresolved. The CDR3 has 15 residues. V was pared by 7 bases and J by 0 bases, with 12 bases between. CDR1 MNHNS and CDR2 SASEGT come from the germline V gene. The CDR3 sequence is CASNTGLANTGELFF. CDR3 DNA sequence: TGTGCCAGCAATACCGGGCTCGCGAACACCGGGGAGCTGTTTTTT.

This clonotype was detected a few times. This chain links TRBV20-1 with TRBJ2-1; 10 positions agree with TRBD2. The CDR3 is made up of 12 amino acids. Germline CDR1 and CDR2: DFQATT and SNEGSKA (reference sequence). Trimming removed 7 bases from V and 7 bases from J; junction bases left unmatched: 4. CDR3 region: CSEAGGKNEQFF. The CDR3 coding sequence is TGCAGTGAAGCGGGAGGGAAGAATGAGCAGTTCTTC.